These T cell receptor beta chains were read from a single sample in a study of T cell responses to AZD1222 COVID-19 vaccine. Data came from immunoSEQ multiplex PCR; TCRdb stores just in-frame clones and leaves some out. The table includes 100,000 to 150,000 clones, roughly 84% detected once. Sequenced here: peripheral blood, sampled 28 days after the second AZD1222 dose. The receptors shown here come from an adult who received the AZD1222 COVID-19 vaccine. Each CDR3 is given with its conserved first and last residue. D genes are given only for firm matches. Clone size is given for some rows only: seen once, a few or many times, or a class if the clone is expanded.

V gene	clone size	J gene	D gene	CDR3 protein	CDR3 DNA
TRBV24-1	-	TRBJ2-1	TRBD2	CATRGGPGLGFDEQFF	TGTGCCACCAGGGGCGGCCCGGGACTAGGGTTCGATGAGCAGTTCTTC
TRBV5-4	-	TRBJ2-2	-	CASSPDTGELFF	TGTGCCAGCAGTCCCGACACCGGGGAGCTGTTTTTT
TRBV4-1	-	TRBJ2-5	-	CASSQQTPGPRGETQYF	TGCGCCAGCAGCCAACAAACTCCGGGACCCCGAGGAGAGACCCAGTACTTC
TRBV7-6	-	TRBJ2-7	-	CASSLISQAVGTYEQYF	TGTGCCAGCAGCTTAATTTCGCAGGCAGTGGGTACCTACGAGCAGTACTTC
TRBV7-2	-	TRBJ2-2	TRBD2	CASSSGLAGTTGELFF	TGTGCCAGCAGTTCCGGACTAGCGGGGACTACCGGGGAGCTGTTTTTT
TRBV5-5	-	TRBJ2-2	TRBD1	CASSPGTANTGELFF	TGTGCCAGCAGCCCCGGGACAGCGAACACCGGGGAGCTGTTTTTT
TRBV3-1/TRBV3-2	-	TRBJ1-4	-	CASSQWIEKLFF	TGTGCCAGCAGCCAGTGGATAGAAAAACTGTTTTTT
TRBV6-2/TRBV6-3	-	TRBJ2-7	TRBD1	CASSRQGDFNEQYF	TGTGCCAGCAGTAGACAGGGAGATTTTAACGAGCAGTACTTC
TRBV10-1	-	TRBJ2-1	-	CASSASGGHYNEQFF	TGCGCCAGCAGTGCGTCGGGGGGCCACTACAATGAGCAGTTCTTC
TRBV7-2	few	TRBJ2-1	-	CASSLVSDNEQFF	TGTGCCAGCAGCTTAGTTAGCGACAATGAGCAGTTCTTC
TRBV9	-	TRBJ2-1	-	CASSVLGGNEQFF	TGTGCCAGCAGCGTACTGGGGGGCAATGAGCAGTTCTTC
TRBV18	-	TRBJ2-6	-	CASSSGTNSGANVLTF	TGTGCCAGCTCCAGTGGCACTAACTCTGGGGCCAACGTCCTGACTTTC
TRBV10-3	-	TRBJ2-7	TRBD2	CAISEPRAGATGEQYF	TGTGCCATCTCAGAGCCCCGAGCGGGGGCCACAGGGGAGCAGTACTTC
TRBV7-2	-	TRBJ2-1	-	CASSSMGGAGSEQFF	TGTGCCAGCAGCTCGATGGGGGGGGCCGGGAGTGAGCAGTTCTTC
TRBV11-2	-	TRBJ2-7	TRBD1	CASSSQGEEQYF	TGTGCCAGCAGCTCACAGGGGGAAGAGCAGTACTTC
TRBV18	-	TRBJ2-5	-	CASSTESLGGRETQYF	TGTGCCAGCTCAACCGAGAGCCTTGGGGGTAGGGAGACCCAGTACTTC
TRBV5-1	-	TRBJ1-5	TRBD1	CASSITGGNQPQHF	TGCGCCAGCAGCATTACAGGGGGCAATCAGCCCCAGCATTTT
TRBV30	few	TRBJ1-5	TRBD1	CAWSGTGQGQPQHF	TGTGCCTGGAGCGGGACAGGACAAGGTCAGCCCCAGCATTTT
TRBV19	-	TRBJ1-6	-	CASSTRTAMSSYNSPLHF	TGTGCCAGTAGTACTCGGACAGCAATGAGCTCCTATAATTCACCCCTCCACTTT
TRBV7-3	-	TRBJ1-6	TRBD1	CASSSQGDSPLHF	TGTGCCAGCAGCTCCCAGGGGGATTCACCCCTCCACTTT
TRBV2	-	TRBJ1-5	TRBD1	CASSLRQGGNQPQHF	TGTGCCAGCAGTCTCCGACAGGGTGGCAATCAGCCCCAGCATTTT
TRBV19	-	TRBJ1-2	-	CASSIATGIGYTF	TGTGCCAGTAGTATAGCAACAGGGATTGGCTACACCTTC
TRBV5-1	-	TRBJ1-1	TRBD1	CASRVSTGATEAFF	TGCGCCAGCAGGGTCTCCACAGGGGCCACTGAAGCTTTCTTT
TRBV6-2/TRBV6-3	-	TRBJ2-3	TRBD2	CASSYGRGGKDTQYF	TGTGCCAGCAGTTACGGGCGGGGGGGAAAAGATACGCAGTATTTT